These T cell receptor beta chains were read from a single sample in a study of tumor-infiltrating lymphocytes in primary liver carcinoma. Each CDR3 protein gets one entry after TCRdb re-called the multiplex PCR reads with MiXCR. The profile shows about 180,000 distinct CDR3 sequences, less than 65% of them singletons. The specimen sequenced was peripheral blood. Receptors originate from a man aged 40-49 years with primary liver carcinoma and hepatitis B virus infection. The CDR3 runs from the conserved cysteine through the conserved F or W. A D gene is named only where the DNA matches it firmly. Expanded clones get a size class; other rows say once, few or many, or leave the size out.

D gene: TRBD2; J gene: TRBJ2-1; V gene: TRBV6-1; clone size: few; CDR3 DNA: TGTGCCAGCCTTCGGACTAGCGGTTACAATGAGCAGTTCTTC; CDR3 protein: CASLRTSGYNEQFF
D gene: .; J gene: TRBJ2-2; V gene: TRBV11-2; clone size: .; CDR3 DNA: TGTGCCAGCAGCTTCTTGGACATGACCGGGGAACTGTTTTTT; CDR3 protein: CASSFLDMTGELFF
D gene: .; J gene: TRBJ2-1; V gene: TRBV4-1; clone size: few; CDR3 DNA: TGCGCCAGCAGCCAAGAAACGGGGTACGCTTACAATGAGCAGTTCTTC; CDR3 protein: CASSQETGYAYNEQFF
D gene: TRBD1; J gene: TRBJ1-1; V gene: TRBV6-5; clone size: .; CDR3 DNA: TGTGCCAGCAGTAATTATTTGGACAGGACCCATACAGTAGCTTTCTTT; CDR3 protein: CASSNYLDRTHTVAFF
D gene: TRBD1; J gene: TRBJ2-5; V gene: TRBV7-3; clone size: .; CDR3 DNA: TGTGCCAGCTCCCGGGACAGACATGAGACCCAGTACTTC; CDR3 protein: CASSRDRHETQYF
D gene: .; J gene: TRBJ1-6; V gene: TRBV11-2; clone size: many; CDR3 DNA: TGTGCCAGCAGCTTAGGTACAGGATTAAATTCACCCCTCCACTTT; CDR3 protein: CASSLGTGLNSPLHF
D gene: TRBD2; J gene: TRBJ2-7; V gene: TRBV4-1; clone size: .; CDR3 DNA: TGCGCCAGCAGCCATACACTAGCGGGGCTATACGAGCAGTACTTC; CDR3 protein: CASSHTLAGLYEQYF
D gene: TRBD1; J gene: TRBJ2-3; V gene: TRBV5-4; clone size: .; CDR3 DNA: TGTGCCAGCAGACGACAGGGGACTGGCGATACCCAGTATTTT; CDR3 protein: CASRRQGTGDTQYF
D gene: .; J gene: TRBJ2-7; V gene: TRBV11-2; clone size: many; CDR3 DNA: TGTGCCAGCAGCCCTTGGTGGCAGGGCTACGAGCAGTACTTC; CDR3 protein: CASSPWWQGYEQYF
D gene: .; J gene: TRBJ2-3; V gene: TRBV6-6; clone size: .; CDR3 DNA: TGTGCCAGCAGTTATGAGCACCGCACAGATACGCAGTATTTT; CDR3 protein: CASSYEHRTDTQYF
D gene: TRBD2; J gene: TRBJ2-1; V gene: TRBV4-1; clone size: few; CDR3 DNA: TGCGCCAGCAGCCAAGAGCTAGCGGGAGTCTATGAGCAGTTCTTC; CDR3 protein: CASSQELAGVYEQFF
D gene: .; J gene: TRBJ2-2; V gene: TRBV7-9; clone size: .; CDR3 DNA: TGTGCCAGCAGCTTAACAACGAGCACCGGGGAGATGTTTTTT; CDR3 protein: CASSLTTSTGEMFF
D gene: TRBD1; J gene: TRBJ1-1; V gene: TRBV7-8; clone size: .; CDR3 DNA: TGTGCCAGCAGCTGGCAGGGGGGGGACACTGAAGCTTTCTTT; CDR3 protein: CASSWQGGDTEAFF
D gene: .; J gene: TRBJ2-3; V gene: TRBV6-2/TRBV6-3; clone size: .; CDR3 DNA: TGTGCCAGCAGTTACCGCGAACTAGATACGCAGTATTTT; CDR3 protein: CASSYRELDTQYF
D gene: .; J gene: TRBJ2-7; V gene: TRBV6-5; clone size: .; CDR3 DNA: TGTGCCAGCAGTTACGGAGTAGGGGGGTTCTACCAGCAGTACTTC; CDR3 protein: CASSYGVGGFYQQYF
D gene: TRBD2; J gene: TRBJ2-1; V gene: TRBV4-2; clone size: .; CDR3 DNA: TGTGCCAGCAGCCAAGGAGGACTAGTAAATTTCAATGAGCAGTTCTTC; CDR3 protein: CASSQGGLVNFNEQFF
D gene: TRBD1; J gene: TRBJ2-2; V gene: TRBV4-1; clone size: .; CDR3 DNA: TGCGCCGCAGGGGGCGATTTTAACGGGGAGCTGTTTTTT; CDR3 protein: CAAGGDFNGELFF
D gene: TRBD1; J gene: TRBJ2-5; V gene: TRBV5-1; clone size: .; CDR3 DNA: TGTGCCAGCAGCAGGGGGCAACAAGAGAACCAGTACTTC; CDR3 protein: CASSRGQQENQYF
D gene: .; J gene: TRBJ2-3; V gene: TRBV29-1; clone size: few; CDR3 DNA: TGCAGCGGGACGGGCGGTGGGAGCCGTGATACGCAGTATTTT; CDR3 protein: CSGTGGGSRDTQYF
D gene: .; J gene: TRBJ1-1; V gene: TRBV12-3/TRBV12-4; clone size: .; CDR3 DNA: TGTGCCAGCAGGACACTGAGGGGTAACACTGAAGCTTTCTTT; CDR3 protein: CASRTLRGNTEAFF
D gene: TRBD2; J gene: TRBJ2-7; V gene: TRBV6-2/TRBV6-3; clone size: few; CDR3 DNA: TGTGCCAGGGGGCGGGAGGGAGAAAACGAGCAGTACTTC; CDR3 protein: CARGREGENEQYF
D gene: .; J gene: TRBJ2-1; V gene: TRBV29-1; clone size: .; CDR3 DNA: TGCAGCGTTGATGGCAGCCCGACCGAGCAATTCTTC; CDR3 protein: CSVDGSPTEQFF
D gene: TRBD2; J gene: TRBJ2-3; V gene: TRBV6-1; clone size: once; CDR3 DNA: TGTGCCAGCAGTGAAGCGAGGACTAGCGGGACAGATACGCAGTATTTT; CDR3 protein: CASSEARTSGTDTQYF
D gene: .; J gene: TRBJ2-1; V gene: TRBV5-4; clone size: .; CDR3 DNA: TGTGCCAGCAGTTTGGGGGGGCGGACAGACAATGGGCAGTTCTTC; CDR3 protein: CASSLGGRTDNGQFF
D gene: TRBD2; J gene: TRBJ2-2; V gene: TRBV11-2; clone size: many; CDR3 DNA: TGTGCCAGCAGCTTCGGTAGCGGGAGTCCCACCGGGGAGCTGTTTTTT; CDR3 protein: CASSFGSGSPTGELFF
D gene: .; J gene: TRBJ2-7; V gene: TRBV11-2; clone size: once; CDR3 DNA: TGTGTCAGCAGCCCTTCGACTAACACCTACGAGCAGTACTTC; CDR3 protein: CVSSPSTNTYEQYF
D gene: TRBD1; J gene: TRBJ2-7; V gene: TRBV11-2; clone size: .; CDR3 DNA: TGTACCAGCAGCCCCTTGGACAGGGGCGGCTACGAGCAGTACTTC; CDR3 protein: CTSSPLDRGGYEQYF
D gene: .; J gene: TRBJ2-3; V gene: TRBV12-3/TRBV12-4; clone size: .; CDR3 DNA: TGTGCCAGCAGTCAGACTAGGGGGAGTTTGACAGATACGCAGTATTTT; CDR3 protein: CASSQTRGSLTDTQYF
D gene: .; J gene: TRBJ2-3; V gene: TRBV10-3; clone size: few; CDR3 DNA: TGTGCCATCAGTGATAGAGCGGGCACAGGTACGCAGTATTTT; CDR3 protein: CAISDRAGTGTQYF
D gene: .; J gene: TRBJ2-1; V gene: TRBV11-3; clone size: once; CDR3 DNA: TGTGCCAGCAGCTTAGATCCTATTAACAATGAGCATTTCTTC; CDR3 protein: CASSLDPINNEHFF
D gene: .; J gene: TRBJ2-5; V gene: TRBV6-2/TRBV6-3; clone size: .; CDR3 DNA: TGTGCCAGCAGCTCCAGACTGACCCAAGAGACCCAGTACTTC; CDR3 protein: CASSSRLTQETQYF
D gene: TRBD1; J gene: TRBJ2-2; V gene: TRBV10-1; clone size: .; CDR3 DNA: TGCGCCAGCAGTATCACAGGGGACGGGGAGCTGTTTTTT; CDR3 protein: CASSITGDGELFF
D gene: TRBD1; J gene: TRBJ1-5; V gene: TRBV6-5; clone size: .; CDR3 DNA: TGTGCCAACAGACAATCCACAGGGGACTATAGCAATCAGCCCCAGCATTTT; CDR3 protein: CANRQSTGDYSNQPQHF
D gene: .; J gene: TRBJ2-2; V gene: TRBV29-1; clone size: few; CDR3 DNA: TGCAGCGCCCAAGGCGGGTTCTCCGGGGAGCTGTTTTTT; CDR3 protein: CSAQGGFSGELFF
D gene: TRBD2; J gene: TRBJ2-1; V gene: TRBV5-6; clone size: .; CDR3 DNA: TGTGTCAGCAGCTTGGAGCGGGAGGGCCCCGATGAGCAGTTCTTC; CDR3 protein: CVSSLEREGPDEQFF
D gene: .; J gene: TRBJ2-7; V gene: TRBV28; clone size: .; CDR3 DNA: TGTGCCATCGAGGGGCAGGGTCGGAGCGAGCAGTACTTC; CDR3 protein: CAIEGQGRSEQYF
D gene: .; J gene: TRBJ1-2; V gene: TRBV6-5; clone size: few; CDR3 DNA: TGTGCCAGCAGCCGAGACAGCTATGGCTACACCTTC; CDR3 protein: CASSRDSYGYTF
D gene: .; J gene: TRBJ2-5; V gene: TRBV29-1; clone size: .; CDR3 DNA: TGCAGCGTTGAGAAGCGGGCCCAGTACTTC; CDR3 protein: CSVEKRAQYF
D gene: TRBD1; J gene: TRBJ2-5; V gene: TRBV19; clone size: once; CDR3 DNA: TGTGCCAGTACCTCGGGACAGGGTGAAAAGACCCAGTACTTC; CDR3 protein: CASTSGQGEKTQYF
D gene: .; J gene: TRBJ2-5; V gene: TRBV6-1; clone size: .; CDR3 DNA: TGTGCCAGCAGCTCCCCGGGGGATCAGGAGACCCAGTACTTC; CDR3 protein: CASSSPGDQETQYF